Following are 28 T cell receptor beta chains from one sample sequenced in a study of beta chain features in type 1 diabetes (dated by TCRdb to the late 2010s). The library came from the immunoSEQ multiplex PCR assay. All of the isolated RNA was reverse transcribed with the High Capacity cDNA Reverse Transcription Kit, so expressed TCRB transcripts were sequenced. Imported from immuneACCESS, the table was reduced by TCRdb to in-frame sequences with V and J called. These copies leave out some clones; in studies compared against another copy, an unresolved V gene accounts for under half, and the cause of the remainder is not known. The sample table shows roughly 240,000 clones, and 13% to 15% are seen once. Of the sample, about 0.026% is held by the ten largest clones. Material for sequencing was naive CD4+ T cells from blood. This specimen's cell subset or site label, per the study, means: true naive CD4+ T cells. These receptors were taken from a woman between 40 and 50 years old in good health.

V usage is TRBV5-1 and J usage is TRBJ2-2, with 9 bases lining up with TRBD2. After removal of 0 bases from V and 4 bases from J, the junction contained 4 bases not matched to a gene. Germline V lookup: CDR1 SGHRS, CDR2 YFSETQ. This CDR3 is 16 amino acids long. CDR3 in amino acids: CASSLDGGGATGELFF. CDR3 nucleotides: TGCGCCAGCAGCTTGGACGGCGGGGGGGCCACCGGGGAGCTGTTTTTT. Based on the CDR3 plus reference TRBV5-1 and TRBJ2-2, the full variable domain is KAGVTQTPRYLIKTRGQQVTLSCSPISGHRSVSWYQQTPGQGLQFLFEYFSETQRNKGNFPGRFSGRQFSNSRSEMNVSTLELGDSALYLCASSLDGGGATGELFFGEGSRLTVL.

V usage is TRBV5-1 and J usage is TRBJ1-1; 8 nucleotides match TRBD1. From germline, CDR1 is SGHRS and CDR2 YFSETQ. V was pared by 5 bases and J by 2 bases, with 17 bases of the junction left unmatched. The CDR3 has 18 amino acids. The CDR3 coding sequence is TGCGCCAGCAGTAAAATCCCCAGGACAGGGATTATCAACACTGAAGCTTTCTTT. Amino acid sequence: CASSKIPRTGIINTEAFF.

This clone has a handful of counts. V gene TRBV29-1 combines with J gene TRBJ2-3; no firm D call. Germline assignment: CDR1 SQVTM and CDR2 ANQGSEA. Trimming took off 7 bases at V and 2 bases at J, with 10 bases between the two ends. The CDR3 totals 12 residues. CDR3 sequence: CSGRVSTDTQYF. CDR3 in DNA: TGCAGCGGCCGGGTCTCCACAGATACGCAGTATTTT.

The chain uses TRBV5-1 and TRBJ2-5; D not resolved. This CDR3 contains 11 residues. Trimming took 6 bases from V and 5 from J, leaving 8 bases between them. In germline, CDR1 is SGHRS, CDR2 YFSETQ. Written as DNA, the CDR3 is TGCGCCAGCACACATCCGGAGACCCAGTACTTC. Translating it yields CASTHPETQYF.

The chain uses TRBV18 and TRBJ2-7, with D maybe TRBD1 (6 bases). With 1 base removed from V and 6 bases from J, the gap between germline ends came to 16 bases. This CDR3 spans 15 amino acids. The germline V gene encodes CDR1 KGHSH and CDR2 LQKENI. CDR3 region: CASSPQQVRGSEQYF. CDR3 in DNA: TGTGCCAGCTCACCACAGCAAGTCAGGGGATCCGAGCAGTACTTC.

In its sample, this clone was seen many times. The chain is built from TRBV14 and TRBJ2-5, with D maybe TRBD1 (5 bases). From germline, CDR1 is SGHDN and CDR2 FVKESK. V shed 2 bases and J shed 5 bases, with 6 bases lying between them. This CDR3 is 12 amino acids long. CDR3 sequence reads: CASSQRGETQYF. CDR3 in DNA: TGTGCCAGCAGCCAAAGGGGTGAGACCCAGTACTTC.

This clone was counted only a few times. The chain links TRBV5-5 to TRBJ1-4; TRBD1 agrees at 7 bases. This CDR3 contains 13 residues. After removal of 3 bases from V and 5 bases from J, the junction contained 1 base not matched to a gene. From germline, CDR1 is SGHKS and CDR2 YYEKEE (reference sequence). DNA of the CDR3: TGTGCCAGCAGCTCGACAGGGAATGAAAAACTGTTTTTT. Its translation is CASSSTGNEKLFF.

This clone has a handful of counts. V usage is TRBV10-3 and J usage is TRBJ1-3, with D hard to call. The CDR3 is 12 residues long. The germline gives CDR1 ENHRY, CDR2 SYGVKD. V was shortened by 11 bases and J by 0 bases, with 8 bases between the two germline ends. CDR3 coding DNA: TGTGCCTCCCGGGGCTCTGGAAACACCATATATTTT. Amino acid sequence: CASRGSGNTIYF.

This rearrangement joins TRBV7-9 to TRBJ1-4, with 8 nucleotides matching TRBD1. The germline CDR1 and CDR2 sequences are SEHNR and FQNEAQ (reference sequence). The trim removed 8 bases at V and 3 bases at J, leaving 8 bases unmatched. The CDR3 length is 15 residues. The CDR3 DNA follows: TGTGCCAGCTGCGTGGGGGGACAGGCTAATGAAAAACTGTTTTTT. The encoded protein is CASCVGGQANEKLFF.

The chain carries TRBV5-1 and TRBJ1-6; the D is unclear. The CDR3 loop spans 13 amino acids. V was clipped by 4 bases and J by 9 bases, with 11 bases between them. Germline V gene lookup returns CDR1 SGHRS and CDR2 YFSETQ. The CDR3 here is CASSLLESSPLHF. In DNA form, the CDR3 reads TGCGCCAGCAGCCTGTTGGAGAGTTCACCCCTCCACTTT.

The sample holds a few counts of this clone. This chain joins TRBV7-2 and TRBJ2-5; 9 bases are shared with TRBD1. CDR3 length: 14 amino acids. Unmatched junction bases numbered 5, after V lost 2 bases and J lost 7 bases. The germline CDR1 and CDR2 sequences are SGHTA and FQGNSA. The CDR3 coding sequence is TGTGCCAGCAGCTTAAGGGGACAGGGCGGGACCCAGTACTTC. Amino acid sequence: CASSLRGQGGTQYF.

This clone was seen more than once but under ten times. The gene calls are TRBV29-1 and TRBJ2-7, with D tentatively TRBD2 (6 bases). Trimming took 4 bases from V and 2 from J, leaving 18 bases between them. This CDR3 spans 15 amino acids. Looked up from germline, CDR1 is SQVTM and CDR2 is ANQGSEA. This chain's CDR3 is CSVGGEIHDPYEQYF. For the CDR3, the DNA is TGCAGCGTTGGGGGGGAGATCCACGACCCCTACGAGCAGTACTTC.

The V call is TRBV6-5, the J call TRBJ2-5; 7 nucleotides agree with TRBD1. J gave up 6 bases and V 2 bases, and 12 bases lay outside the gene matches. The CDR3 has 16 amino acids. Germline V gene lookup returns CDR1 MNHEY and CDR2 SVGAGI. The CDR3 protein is CASSYEHPRDSQTQYF. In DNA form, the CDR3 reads TGTGCCAGCAGTTACGAGCACCCCCGGGACAGCCAGACCCAGTACTTC.

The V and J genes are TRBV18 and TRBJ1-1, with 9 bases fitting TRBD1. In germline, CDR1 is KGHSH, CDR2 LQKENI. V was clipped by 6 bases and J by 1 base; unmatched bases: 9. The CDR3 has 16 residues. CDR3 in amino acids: CASSWRTGDGNTEAFF. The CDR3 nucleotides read TGTGCCAGCTCTTGGCGGACAGGGGATGGGAACACTGAAGCTTTCTTT.

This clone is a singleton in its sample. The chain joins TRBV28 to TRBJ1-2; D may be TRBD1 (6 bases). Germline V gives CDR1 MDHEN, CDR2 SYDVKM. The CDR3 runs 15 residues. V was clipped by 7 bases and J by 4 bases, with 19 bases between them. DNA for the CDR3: TGTGCCAGCACCCTACCCGCAGGGGACCCCTATGGCTACACCTTC. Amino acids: CASTLPAGDPYGYTF.

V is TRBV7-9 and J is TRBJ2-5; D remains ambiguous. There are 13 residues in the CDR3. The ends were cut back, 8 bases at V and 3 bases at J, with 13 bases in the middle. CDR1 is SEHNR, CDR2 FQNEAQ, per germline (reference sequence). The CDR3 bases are TGTGCCAGCGGGCGCCGAGTCGAAGAGACCCAGTACTTC. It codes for CASGRRVEETQYF.

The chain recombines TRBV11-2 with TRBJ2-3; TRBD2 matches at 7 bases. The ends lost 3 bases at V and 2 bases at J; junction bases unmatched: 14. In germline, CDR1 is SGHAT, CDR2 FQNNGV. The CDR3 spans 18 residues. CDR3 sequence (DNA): TGTGCCAGCAGCTTGATCCCGGGGGGATTAGAACCCACAGATACGCAGTATTTT. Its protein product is CASSLIPGGLEPTDTQYF.

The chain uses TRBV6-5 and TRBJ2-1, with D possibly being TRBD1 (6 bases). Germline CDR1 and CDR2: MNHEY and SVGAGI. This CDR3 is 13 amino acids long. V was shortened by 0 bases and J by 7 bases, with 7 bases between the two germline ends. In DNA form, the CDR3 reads TGTGCCAGCAGTTACTCAACAGGGAATGAGCAGTTCTTC. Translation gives CASSYSTGNEQFF.

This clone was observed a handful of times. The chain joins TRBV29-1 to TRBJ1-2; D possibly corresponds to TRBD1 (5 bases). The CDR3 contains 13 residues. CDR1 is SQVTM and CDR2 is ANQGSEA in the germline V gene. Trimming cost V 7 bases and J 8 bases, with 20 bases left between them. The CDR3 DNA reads TGCAGCGGCCTCACAGGTGGAAGCCGGGGCTACACCTTC. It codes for CSGLTGGSRGYTF.

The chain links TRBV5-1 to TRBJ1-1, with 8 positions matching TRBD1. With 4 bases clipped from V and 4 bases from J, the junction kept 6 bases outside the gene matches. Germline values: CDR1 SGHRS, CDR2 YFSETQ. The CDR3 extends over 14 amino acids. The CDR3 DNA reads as TGCGCCAGCAGCGGACAGGGAAGGGTCACTGAAGCTTTCTTT. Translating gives CASSGQGRVTEAFF.

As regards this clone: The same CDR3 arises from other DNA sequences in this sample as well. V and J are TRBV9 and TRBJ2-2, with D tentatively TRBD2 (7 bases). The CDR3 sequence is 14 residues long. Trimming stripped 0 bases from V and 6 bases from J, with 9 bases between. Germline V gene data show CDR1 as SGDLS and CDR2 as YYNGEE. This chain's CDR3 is CASSVGGGAGELFF. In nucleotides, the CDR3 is TGTGCCAGCAGCGTAGGGGGGGGCGCCGGGGAGCTGTTTTTT.

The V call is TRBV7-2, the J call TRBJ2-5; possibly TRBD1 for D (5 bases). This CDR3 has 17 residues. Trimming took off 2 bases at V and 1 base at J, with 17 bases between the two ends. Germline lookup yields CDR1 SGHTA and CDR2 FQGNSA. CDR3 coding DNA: TGTGCCAGCAGCTTAAGCTTCGCCAGGGCTCTCCAAGAGACCCAGTACTTC. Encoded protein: CASSLSFARALQETQYF.

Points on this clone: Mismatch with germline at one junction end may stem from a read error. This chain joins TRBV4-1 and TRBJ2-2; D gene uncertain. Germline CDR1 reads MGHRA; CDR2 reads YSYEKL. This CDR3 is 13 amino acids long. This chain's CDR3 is CASSQDITGELFF. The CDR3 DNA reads TGTGCCAGCAGCCAAGATATCACCGGGGAGCTGTTTTTT.

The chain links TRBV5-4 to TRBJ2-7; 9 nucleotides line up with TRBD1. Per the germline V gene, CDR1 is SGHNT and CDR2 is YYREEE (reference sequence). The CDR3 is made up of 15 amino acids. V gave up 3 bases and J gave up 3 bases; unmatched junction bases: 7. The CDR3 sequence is CASSSGTGTIYEQYF. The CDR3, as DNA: TGTGCCAGCAGCTCCGGGACAGGGACCATCTACGAGCAGTACTTC.

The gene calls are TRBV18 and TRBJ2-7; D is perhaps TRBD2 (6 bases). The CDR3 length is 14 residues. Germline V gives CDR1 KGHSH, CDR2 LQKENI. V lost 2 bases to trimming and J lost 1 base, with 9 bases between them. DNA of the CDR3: TGTGCCAGCTCACCAACGGGGGAATCCTACGAGCAGTACTTC. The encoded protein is CASSPTGESYEQYF.

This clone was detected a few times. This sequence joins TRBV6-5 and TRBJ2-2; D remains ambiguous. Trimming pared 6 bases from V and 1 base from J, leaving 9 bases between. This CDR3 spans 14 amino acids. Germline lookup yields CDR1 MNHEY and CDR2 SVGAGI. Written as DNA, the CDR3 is TGTGCCAGCAGCCGCGGTGGGAACACCGGGGAGCTGTTTTTT. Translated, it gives CASSRGGNTGELFF.

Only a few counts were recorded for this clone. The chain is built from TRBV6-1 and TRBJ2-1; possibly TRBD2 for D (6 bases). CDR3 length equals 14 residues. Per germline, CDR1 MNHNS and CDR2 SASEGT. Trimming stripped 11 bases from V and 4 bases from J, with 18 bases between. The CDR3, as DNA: TGTGCCTCCAGGGTAGCGGACCCATACAATGAGCAGTTCTTC. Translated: CASRVADPYNEQFF.

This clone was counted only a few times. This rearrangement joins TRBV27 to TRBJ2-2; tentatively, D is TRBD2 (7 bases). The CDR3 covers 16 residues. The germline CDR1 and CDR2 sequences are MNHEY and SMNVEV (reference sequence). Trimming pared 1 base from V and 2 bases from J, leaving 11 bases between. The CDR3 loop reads CASSLLGGANTGELFF. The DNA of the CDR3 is TGTGCCAGCAGTTTATTAGGGGGGGCCAACACCGGGGAGCTGTTTTTT.